This T cell receptor beta chain is drawn from a study of tumor-infiltrating lymphocytes in primary liver carcinoma. The investigators made TCR beta cDNA from 400 to 500 ng total RNA, using a constant-region primer. Researchers made the TCR beta libraries by running three nested multiplex PCR rounds with slightly modified ARM-PCR. Researchers ran the first two PCR rounds for roughly 10 cycles each with TRBV1-TRBV30 forward primers and a C-beta reverse primer. MiXCR, run by TCRdb on the multiplex PCR reads, gives a single entry per CDR3 protein. Here the sample spans about 190,000 distinct CDR3 sequences, approximately 80% being singletons. The V end lost 8 bases, the J end lost 10 bases, and 18 bases lay between the germline ends. The CDR3 covers 13 residues. The germline V gene has CDR1 MNHEY and CDR2 SVGEGT. Unsorted bulk tissue of roughly 20-34 mg yielded co-extracted RNA and DNA. HBV chronically infected the treatment-naive patients.

The TCR sequence derives from a man aged 40-50 years with primary liver carcinoma and hepatitis B virus infection. V is TRBV6-2 or TRBV6-3 and J is TRBJ2-1, with D perhaps TRBD2 (5 bases). What was sequenced was tumor tissue from primary liver carcinoma. The CDR3 nucleotides read TGTGCCAGCGAGGGAAGCGTGAGGACCGAGCAGTTCTTC. It translates to CASEGSVRTEQFF.